This T cell receptor (beta chain) was sequenced for a study of T cell clones after liver transplantation (dated by TCRdb to the late 2010s). Some background on the complete study: The samples were obtained from ITN030ST, a randomized trial that attempted immunosuppression withdrawal within 2 years after liver transplantation. Tolerance was defined as complete withdrawal of immunosuppression for at least one year without a rise in liver enzymes beyond twice the upper limit of normal. The studied cohort comprised 8 liver transplant recipients, 3 classified as tolerant and 5 as non-tolerant. Donor-reactive T cell clones were identified using TCRbeta sequencing after a pre-transplant mixed lymphocyte reaction and were then followed in post-transplant blood. No induction therapy was given to the subjects, and standard immunosuppression was administered until randomization at 12-24 months post-transplant. As an antigen-independent comparator for donor-reactive sequences, third party-reactive TCRbeta sequences were also identified from pre-transplant MLRs. Of the eight recipients, three were HCV-positive, while the remaining recipients had been transplanted for non-autoimmune, non-viral indications. Blood samples were collected pre-transplant, then pre-randomization ahead of withdrawal, and finally post-randomization once withdrawal had either been completed or failed.

What the study reported, not specific to this receptor: A greater decline was seen for donor-reactive sequences than for third party-reactive sequences, suggesting partial antigen-specific deletion unrelated to withdrawal success. Since no allograft tissue specimens were available, donor-reactive T cells may have migrated into the graft instead of being deleted. Once repertoire turnover was taken into account, donor-reactive detection showed a significant reduction for CD4 in 7 of 8 subjects and for CD8 in 8 of 8. Conclusions were preliminary, limited by small, heterogeneous patient numbers and non-standardized post-transplant time points. In a couple of subjects, low numbers of available donor cells limited the measurable donor-reactive repertoire. In most of the 8 subjects, regardless of tolerance or HCV status, circulating donor-reactive CD4 TCRbeta sequences dropped significantly post-transplant.

With respect to this clone: This clone's antigen is unknown. One base away there is no much larger clone; base qualities are not given.

Unstimulated PBMCs, after thawing, were stained for CD3, CD4 and CD8 and then FACS-sorted into CD3+CD4+ and CD3+CD8+ populations. All 8 studied subjects were randomized to withdrawal of immunosuppression. The Qiagen DNeasy Blood and Tissue Kit was used for isolation of genomic DNA. High-throughput TCRbeta CDR3 sequencing of frozen genomic DNA was performed by immunoSEQ, including PCR amplification, mapping, bias correction and internal controls. On the study's bioinformatics: Only productive rearrangements were retained, and each unique TCRbeta sequence was defined by its CDR3 nucleotide sequence together with its V and J gene. Donor-reactive sequences required at least 5-fold expansion in CFSE-low cells versus unstimulated pre-transplant cells and at least 0.01% frequency. Minimum frequency thresholds were set for each subject based on the unstimulated sample with the lowest template count, ensuring at least 90% detection power. Repertoire turnover was measured by Jensen-Shannon divergence between the top 1000 TCRbeta sequences post- and pre-transplant. Changes in detection of donor-reactive sequences were assessed with two-sided Fisher's exact tests. TCRdb re-hosts the immuneACCESS table, in-frame sequences only. Its copies lack some clones; in the studies checked, an unresolved V gene accounts for under half of them, and the cause for the rest is not known. The V and J calls and clone size are taken from that table; D and trimming were inferred from the DNA. The sample profile shows 95,000 to 110,000 clones; 84% of them were found once. The ten largest account for 2.5% to 3.5% of the sample.

Sequenced material: CD4+ T cells from blood, taken approximately 4 years after liver transplant. The receptor was isolated from a human patient who received a liver transplant. In patients who had a transplant, some T cells may come from the graft donor.

The CDR3 has the sequence CASSAGGGRSYEQYF. The DNA sequence is as follows: TGCGCCAGCAGCGCTGGCGGCGGGAGGAGCTACGAGCAGTACTTC. Here the chain combines TRBV5-1 and TRBJ2-7, and 8 junctional nucleotides match TRBD2. CDR1 is given as SGHRS and CDR2 as YFSETQ, both from the germline V gene. Its CDR3 holds 15 amino acids, cysteine through phenylalanine. The only DNA kept is the CDR3, 45 bases in frame from the first base. V is cut back by 4 bases and J by 3 bases, with 9 bases in the junction unmatched.